Presented here are 24 T cell receptor beta chains from one specimen sequenced in a study of control samples from healthy donors and cancer patients (dated by TCRdb to 2020 to 2022). The library was made by the immunoSEQ multiplex PCR assay. TCRdb limited this immuneACCESS table to in-frame rearrangements with V and J called. A share of clones is missing; checked studies link under half to unresolved V genes, and the rest is unexplained. The sample table contains under 4,000 clones; only one count was recorded for around 77% of them. The top ten constitute more than 8.5% of the sample. Source material: formalin-fixed, paraffin-embedded tissue. The receptors stem from a female donor with melanoma.

J is TRBJ2-7 and V is TRBV19, with no clear D. The CDR3 consists of 15 residues. V was trimmed by 0 bases and J by 2 bases, leaving 11 bases between them. Germline assignment: CDR1 LNHDA and CDR2 SQIVND (reference sequence). The CDR3 DNA follows: TGTGCCAGTAGTATAGATTCCTCGGCCGCCTACGAGCAGTACTTC. It translates to CASSIDSSAAYEQYF.

This chain links TRBV4-2 with TRBJ2-3; D may be TRBD2 (6 bases). The V gene's germline CDR1 is LGHNA and CDR2 YNFKEQ. V lost 0 bases, J lost 3 bases, and 10 bases lay in between. The CDR3 length is 15 residues. The CDR3 loop is CASSQDPGVTDTQYF. In nucleotides, the CDR3 is TGTGCCAGCAGCCAAGATCCGGGGGTGACAGATACGCAGTATTTT.

This sequence joins TRBV28 and TRBJ1-1; D is unclear. The CDR3 runs to 11 residues. Germline V gives CDR1 MDHEN, CDR2 SYDVKM. Trimming left V 2 bases short and J 10 bases short, with 8 bases between. The CDR3 DNA reads TGTGCCAGCAGTTTAAGGGAGATAGCTTTCTTT. This sequence encodes CASSLREIAFF. Based on the CDR3 plus reference TRBV28 and TRBJ1-1, the full variable domain is DVKVTQSSRYLVKRTGEKVFLECVQDMDHENMFWYRQDPGLGLRLIYFSYDVKMKEKGDIPEGYSVSREKKERFSLILESASTNQTSMYLCASSLREIAFFGQGTRLTVV.

The V and J genes are TRBV6-5 and TRBJ1-6; weak D call: TRBD1 (5 bases). V was shortened by 9 bases and J by 5 bases, with 14 bases between the two germline ends. Germline V gives CDR1 MNHEY, CDR2 SVGAGI. This CDR3 has 14 residues. The CDR3, as DNA: TGTGCCAGTCGTGATCAGGACAATAATTCACCCCTCCACTTT. This encodes CASRDQDNNSPLHF.

The CDR3 loop is CASSLYNEQFF. The CDR3 DNA follows: TGTGCCAGCAGTTTGTACAATGAGCAGTTCTTC. The chain combines TRBV28 with TRBJ2-1, with D unresolved. This CDR3 region has 11 residues. Germline CDR1 and CDR2: MDHEN and SYDVKM. The V gene lost 3 bases and the J gene lost 4 bases, with 1 base spanning the gap.

This clone has only one observation. The genes are TRBV27 and TRBJ2-7, with 8 bases lining up with TRBD1. V dropped 8 bases and J dropped 7; count of bases not matched to a gene: 13. Germline lookup yields CDR1 MNHEY and CDR2 SMNVEV (reference sequence). The CDR3 consists of 14 residues. The CDR3 is CASRSTGGRGEQYF. As DNA, the CDR3 is TGTGCCAGCCGTTCCACAGGGGGGAGAGGGGAGCAGTACTTC.

The V and J genes are TRBV4-3 and TRBJ2-7; tentative D call: TRBD2 (6 bases). The CDR3 consists of 14 residues. Trimming stripped 2 bases from V and 2 bases from J, with 10 bases between. Germline lookup yields CDR1 LGHNA and CDR2 YSLEER. The CDR3 region is CASSQNTGAYEQYF. The CDR3 DNA is TGCGCCAGCAGCCAAAACACGGGGGCCTACGAGCAGTACTTC.

The chain employs TRBV9 and TRBJ2-1; 8 bases line up with TRBD2. The junction had 9 bases not matched to a gene; V was cut back by 4 bases and J by 6 bases. CDR3 length: 15 residues. The germline gives CDR1 SGDLS, CDR2 YYNGEE. CDR3 loop: CASSPSGTRGNEQFF. CDR3 DNA: TGTGCCAGCAGCCCATCCGGGACTAGAGGCAATGAGCAGTTCTTC.

The V and J genes are TRBV25-1 and TRBJ2-2; D unresolved. This CDR3 contains 15 residues. V was cut by 0 bases and J by 1 base, with 6 bases left in between. Germline V gives CDR1 MGHDK, CDR2 SYGVNS. CDR3 nucleotide sequence: TGTGCCAGCAGTGAATACCGTGTGAACACCGGGGAGCTGTTTTTT. It encodes CASSEYRVNTGELFF.

About this clone: The junction and the germline gene differ at one end; a read error may be behind it. The rearrangement joins TRBV5-6 to TRBJ1-2; TRBD1 aligns across 10 bases. The germline V gene encodes CDR1 SGHDT and CDR2 YYEEEE. The CDR3 length is 15 residues. DNA of the CDR3: TGTGCTAGCAGCCGATCCCGGGACAGGGGATATGGCTACACCTTC. This codes for CASSRSRDRGYGYTF. Based on the CDR3 plus reference TRBV5-6 and TRBJ1-2, the full variable domain is DAGVTQSPTHLIKTRGQQVTLRCSPKSGHDTVSWYQQALGQGPQFIFQYYEEEERQRGNFPDRFSGHQFPNYSSELNVNALLLGDSALYLCASSRSRDRGYGYTFGSGTRLTVV.

The chain is built from TRBV6-4 and TRBJ2-3; D unresolved. With 4 bases removed from V and 0 bases from J, the gap between germline ends came to 8 bases. The CDR3 runs to 14 residues. Germline CDR1 MRHNA, CDR2 SNTAGT. The CDR3 here is CASSGEASTDTQYF. CDR3 DNA: TGTGCCAGCAGTGGGGAAGCTAGCACAGATACGCAGTATTTT.

This chain connects TRBV3-1 (or the pseudogene TRBV3-2) to TRBJ2-2; 11 positions match TRBD2. The junction had 8 bases not matched to a gene; V was cut back by 1 base and J by 7 bases. Germline CDR1 is LGHDT and CDR2 is YNNKEL (reference sequence). This CDR3 spans 17 amino acids. The CDR3 bases are TGTGCCAGCAGCCAAGGGAAACTAGCGGGAGTTGGCGGGGAGCTGTTTTTT. Its protein is CASSQGKLAGVGGELFF.

The chain links TRBV7-8 to TRBJ2-1, with 8 bases fitting TRBD2. From germline, CDR1 is SGHVS and CDR2 FQNEAQ. V trimming: 5 bases; J trimming: 9 bases; junction bases outside the gene matches: 18. The CDR3 sequence is 17 residues long. The CDR3 spells CASSPAYWSGRESEQFF. CDR3 coding DNA: TGTGCCAGCAGCCCTGCCTACTGGAGCGGGAGAGAGAGTGAGCAGTTCTTC.

This clone was seen more than once but under ten times. The chain carries TRBV18 and TRBJ2-7; 9 bases agree with TRBD2. J lost 4 bases, V lost 2 bases, and 12 bases had no gene match. This CDR3 spans 17 amino acids. Germline V gene data show CDR1 as KGHSH and CDR2 as LQKENI. CDR3 DNA sequence: TGTGCCAGCTCACCAAGGTCAGGCGGGAGGGCCTGGTACGAGCAGTACTTC. It specifies CASSPRSGGRAWYEQYF.

Only a few counts were recorded for this clone. The V call is TRBV7-3, the J call TRBJ2-7, with 12 bases lining up with TRBD2. Germline V lookup: CDR1 SGHTA, CDR2 FQGTGA. CDR3 length: 15 residues. With 6 bases clipped from V and 6 bases from J, the junction kept 9 bases outside the gene matches. For the CDR3, the DNA is TGTGCCAGCAGTACCACGGGACTAGCGGGCGGCGAGCAGTACTTC. Translating gives CASSTTGLAGGEQYF.

Here the CDR3 DNA reads TGCGCCAGCAGCCATGGCAGGGTGGATTCACCCCTCCACTTT. Residues: CASSHGRVDSPLHF. J is TRBJ1-6 and V is TRBV4-3; D is possibly TRBD1 (5 bases). With 3 bases removed from V and 8 bases from J, the gap between germline ends came to 11 bases. CDR3 length: 14 residues. Germline CDR1 is LGHNA and CDR2 is YSLEER.

The chain couples TRBV12-3 or TRBV12-4 to TRBJ1-2; D not certain. Trimming removed 4 bases from V and 6 bases from J, with 9 bases in between. CDR3 length: 12 residues. The CDR3 DNA follows: TGTGCCAGCAGTTATGGCGCTCATGGCTACACCTTC. Its translation is CASSYGAHGYTF.

This chain connects TRBV15 to TRBJ2-1; D is ambiguous. This CDR3 spans 15 amino acids. V was trimmed by 0 bases and J by 8 bases, leaving 14 bases between them. CDR1 is LNHNV and CDR2 is YYDKDF in the germline V gene (reference sequence). Written as DNA, the CDR3 is TGTGCCACCAGCAGAGATAGGTGGTCGGGCGATGAGCAGTTCTTC. It yields the protein CATSRDRWSGDEQFF.

The chain links TRBV7-9 to TRBJ2-5; TRBD2 matches at 15 bases. CDR3 size: 16 residues. V was clipped by 5 bases and J by 5 bases; unmatched bases: 6. Germline CDR1 and CDR2: SEHNR and FQNEAQ (reference sequence). CDR3 residues: CASSTGTSGRYETQYF. The CDR3 region has the DNA TGTGCCAGCAGCACGGGGACTAGCGGGAGGTATGAGACCCAGTACTTC.

As for this clone: Other nucleotide sequences from this sample produce the same CDR3. The genes are TRBV19 and TRBJ2-7; D is perhaps TRBD2 (7 bases). The germline gives CDR1 LNHDA, CDR2 SQIVND (reference sequence). V lost 7 bases, J lost 5 bases, and 36 bases lay in between. CDR3 length equals 20 residues. The CDR3 DNA is TGTGCCAGTACAAAGACAGGAGCCTACGAGGGAGCGGGAATTCCCCACGAGCAGTACTTC. Translating it yields CASTKTGAYEGAGIPHEQYF.

The chain combines TRBV12-5 with TRBJ2-1, with D unclear. The CDR3 is 11 amino acids. The V and J ends lost 4 bases and 10 bases respectively, with 8 bases between them. CDR1 and CDR2 from the germline V gene are LGHNT and FRNRAP. For the CDR3, the DNA is TGTGCTAGTGGTTGGGGTGGGGAGCAGTTCTTC. Protein product: CASGWGGEQFF.

The chain recombines TRBV5-6 with TRBJ1-4, with D perhaps TRBD1 (6 bases). Germline assignment: CDR1 SGHDT and CDR2 YYEEEE. This CDR3 comprises 14 residues. V lost 2 bases, J lost 7 bases, and 12 bases lay in between. The CDR3 sequence is CASSFRDIGEKLFF. In DNA, the CDR3 is TGTGCCAGCAGCTTCCGGGACATCGGTGAAAAACTGTTTTTT.

A single count supports this clone. The V and J genes are TRBV4-3 and TRBJ1-3; 8 nucleotides line up with TRBD1. V shed 4 bases and J 2 bases; nucleotides not matched to a gene: 13. The CDR3 is 18 residues long. Germline V CDR1 and CDR2: LGHNA, YSLEER. This CDR3 is CASSLDATGDSPGNTIYF. The CDR3 DNA is TGCGCCAGCAGCCTGGACGCGACAGGGGACTCCCCTGGAAACACCATATATTTT.

The V call is TRBV13, the J call TRBJ2-1, with 9 nucleotides matching TRBD2. The V gene end was trimmed by 4 bases and the J gene end by 2 bases; junction bases not matched to a gene: 6. The CDR3 consists of 16 residues. Germline CDR1 PRHDT, CDR2 FYEKMQ (reference sequence). CDR3 nucleotide sequence: TGTGCCAGCAGCTCCCTGACTAGCGGCGCCTACAATGAGCAGTTCTTC. Its translation is CASSSLTSGAYNEQFF.